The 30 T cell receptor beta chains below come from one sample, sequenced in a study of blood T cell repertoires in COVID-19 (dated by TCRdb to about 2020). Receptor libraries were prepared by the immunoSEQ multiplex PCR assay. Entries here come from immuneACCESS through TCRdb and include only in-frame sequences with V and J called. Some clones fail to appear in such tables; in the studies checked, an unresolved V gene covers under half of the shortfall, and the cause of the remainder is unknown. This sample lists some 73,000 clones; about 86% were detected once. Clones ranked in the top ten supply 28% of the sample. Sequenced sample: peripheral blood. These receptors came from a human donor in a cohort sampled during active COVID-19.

The CDR3 is CASSLRYSNQPQHF. In DNA form, the CDR3 reads TGTGCCAGCAGTTTGAGGTATAGCAATCAGCCCCAGCATTTT. The rearrangement links TRBV27 to TRBJ1-5; D is uncertain. The CDR3 is 14 residues long. Trimming took 3 bases from V and 0 from J, leaving 6 bases between them. The germline CDR1 and CDR2 sequences are MNHEY and SMNVEV (reference sequence).

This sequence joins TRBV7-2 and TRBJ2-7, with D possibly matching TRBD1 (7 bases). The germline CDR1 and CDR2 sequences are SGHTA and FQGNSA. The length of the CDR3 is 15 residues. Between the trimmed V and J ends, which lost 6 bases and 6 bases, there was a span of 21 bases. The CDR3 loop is CASRDGDRPGGEQYF. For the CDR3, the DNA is TGTGCCAGCAGGGACGGGGACAGACCCGGGGGCGAGCAGTACTTC.

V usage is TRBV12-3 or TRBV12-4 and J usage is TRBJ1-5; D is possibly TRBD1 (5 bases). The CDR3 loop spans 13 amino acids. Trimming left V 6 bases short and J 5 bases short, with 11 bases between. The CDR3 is CASSLEGDQPQHF. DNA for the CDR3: TGTGCCAGCAGCCTCGAAGGGGATCAGCCCCAGCATTTT.

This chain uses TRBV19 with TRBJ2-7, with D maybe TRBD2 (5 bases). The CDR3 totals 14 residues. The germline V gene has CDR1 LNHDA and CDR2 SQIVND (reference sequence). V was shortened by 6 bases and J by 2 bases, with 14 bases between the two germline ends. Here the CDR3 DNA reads TGTGCCAGTAGCCTAAGCGGCGCCACCTACGAGCAGTACTTC. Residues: CASSLSGATYEQYF.

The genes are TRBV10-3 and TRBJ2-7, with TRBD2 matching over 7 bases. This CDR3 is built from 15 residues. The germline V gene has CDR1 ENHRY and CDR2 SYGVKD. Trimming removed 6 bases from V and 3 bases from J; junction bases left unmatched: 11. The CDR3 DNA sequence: TGTGCCATCAGCGCCTCCAATGGCGGGGGCTACGAGCAGTACTTC. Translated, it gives CAISASNGGGYEQYF.

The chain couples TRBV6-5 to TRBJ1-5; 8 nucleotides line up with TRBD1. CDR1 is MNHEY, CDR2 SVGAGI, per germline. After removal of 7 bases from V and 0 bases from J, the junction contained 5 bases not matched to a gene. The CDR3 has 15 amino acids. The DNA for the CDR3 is TGTGCCAGCAAAAGGACAGGGATTAGCAATCAGCCCCAGCATTTT. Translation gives CASKRTGISNQPQHF.

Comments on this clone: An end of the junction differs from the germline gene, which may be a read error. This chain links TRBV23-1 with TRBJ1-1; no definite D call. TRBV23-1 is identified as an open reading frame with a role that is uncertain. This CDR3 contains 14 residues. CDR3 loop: CASSGEEMKTEAFF. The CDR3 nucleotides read TGCGCCAGCAGCGGGGAAGAAATGAAGACTGAAGCTTTCTTT.

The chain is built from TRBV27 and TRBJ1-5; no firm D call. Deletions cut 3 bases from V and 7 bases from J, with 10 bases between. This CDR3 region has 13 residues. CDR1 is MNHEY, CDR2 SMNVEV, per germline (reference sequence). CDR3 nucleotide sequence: TGTGCCAGCAGTTTTCAGGTTAGGCAGCCCCAGCATTTT. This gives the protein CASSFQVRQPQHF.

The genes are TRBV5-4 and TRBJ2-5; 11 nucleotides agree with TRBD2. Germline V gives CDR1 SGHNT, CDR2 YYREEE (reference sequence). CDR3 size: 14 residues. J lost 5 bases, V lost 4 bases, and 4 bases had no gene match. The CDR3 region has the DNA TGTGCCAGCAGCCCCACTAGCGGGGGCGAGACCCAGTACTTC. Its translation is CASSPTSGGETQYF.

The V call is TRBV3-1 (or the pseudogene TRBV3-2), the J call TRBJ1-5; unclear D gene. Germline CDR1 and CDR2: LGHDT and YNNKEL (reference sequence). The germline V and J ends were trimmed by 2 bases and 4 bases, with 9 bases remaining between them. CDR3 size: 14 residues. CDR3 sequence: CASSQRGTNQPQHF. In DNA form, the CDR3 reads TGTGCCAGCAGCCAACGGGGTACGAATCAGCCCCAGCATTTT.

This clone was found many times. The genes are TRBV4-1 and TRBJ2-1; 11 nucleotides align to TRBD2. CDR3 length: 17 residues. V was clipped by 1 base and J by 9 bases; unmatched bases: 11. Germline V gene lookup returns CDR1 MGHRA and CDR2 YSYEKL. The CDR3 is CASSQVLSGGAPSEQFF. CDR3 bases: TGCGCCAGCAGCCAAGTTCTTAGCGGGGGGGCCCCTAGTGAGCAGTTCTTC.

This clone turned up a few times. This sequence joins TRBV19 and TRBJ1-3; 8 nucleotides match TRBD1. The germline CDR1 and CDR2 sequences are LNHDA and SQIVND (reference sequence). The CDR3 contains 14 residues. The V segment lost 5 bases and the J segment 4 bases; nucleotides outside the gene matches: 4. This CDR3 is CASSPTGDGNTIYF. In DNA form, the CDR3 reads TGTGCCAGTAGTCCGACAGGGGACGGAAACACCATATATTTT.

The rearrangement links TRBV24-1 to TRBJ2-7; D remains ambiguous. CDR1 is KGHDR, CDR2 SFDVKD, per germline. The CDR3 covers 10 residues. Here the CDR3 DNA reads TGTGCGTCGGGTGGCGACGAGCAGTACTTC. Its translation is CASGGDEQYF.

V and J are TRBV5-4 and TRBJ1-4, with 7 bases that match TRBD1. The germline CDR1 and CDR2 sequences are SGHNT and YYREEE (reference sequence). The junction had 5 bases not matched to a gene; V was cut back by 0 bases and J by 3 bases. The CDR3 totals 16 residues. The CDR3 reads CASSLGGGTANEKLFF. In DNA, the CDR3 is TGTGCCAGCAGCTTGGGGGGCGGGACAGCTAATGAAAAACTGTTTTTT. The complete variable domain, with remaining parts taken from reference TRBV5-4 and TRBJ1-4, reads ETGVTQSPTHLIKTRGQQVTLRCSSQSGHNTVSWYQQALGQGPQFIFQYYREEENGRGNFPPRFSGLQFPNYSSELNVNALELDDSALYLCASSLGGGTANEKLFFGSGTQLSVL.

DNA of the CDR3: TGTGCAAGTCGCCCTATAGCCCCCCCCGGCTATGGCTACACCTTC. Translating gives CASRPIAPPGYGYTF. The chain employs TRBV12-2 and TRBJ1-2. TRBV12-2 is noted as a pseudogene. CDR3 length: 15 amino acids.

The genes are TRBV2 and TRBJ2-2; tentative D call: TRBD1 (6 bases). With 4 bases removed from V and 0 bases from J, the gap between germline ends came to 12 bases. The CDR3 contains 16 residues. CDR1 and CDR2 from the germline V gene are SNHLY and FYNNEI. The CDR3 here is CASSGEQGSNTGELFF. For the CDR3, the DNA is TGTGCCAGCAGTGGGGAACAGGGATCGAACACCGGGGAGCTGTTTTTT.

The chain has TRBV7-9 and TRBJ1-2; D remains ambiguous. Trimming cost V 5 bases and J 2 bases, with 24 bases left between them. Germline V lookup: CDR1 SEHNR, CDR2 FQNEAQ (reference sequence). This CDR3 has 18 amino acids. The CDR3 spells CASSRRRDLYLQNYGYTF. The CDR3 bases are TGTGCCAGCAGCCGTCGCCGGGATCTATATCTTCAAAACTATGGCTACACCTTC.

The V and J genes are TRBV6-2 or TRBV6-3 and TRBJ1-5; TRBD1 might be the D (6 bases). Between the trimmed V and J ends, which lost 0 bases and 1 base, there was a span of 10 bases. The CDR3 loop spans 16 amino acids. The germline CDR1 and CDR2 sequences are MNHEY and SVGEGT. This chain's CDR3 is CASSYSPRGSNQPQHF. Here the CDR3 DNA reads TGTGCCAGCAGTTACTCACCCAGGGGCAGCAATCAGCCCCAGCATTTT.

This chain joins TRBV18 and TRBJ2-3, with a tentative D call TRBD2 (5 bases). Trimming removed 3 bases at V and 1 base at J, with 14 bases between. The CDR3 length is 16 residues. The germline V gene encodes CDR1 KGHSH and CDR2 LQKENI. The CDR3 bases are TGTGCCAGCTCACCCGCCTGGACGAGGGGCACAGATACGCAGTATTTT. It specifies CASSPAWTRGTDTQYF. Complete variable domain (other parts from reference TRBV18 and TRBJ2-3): NAGVMQNPRHLVRRRGQEARLRCSPMKGHSHVYWYRQLPEEGLKFMVYLQKENIIDESGMPKERFSAEFPKEGPSILRIQQVVRGDSAAYFCASSPAWTRGTDTQYFGPGTRLTVL.

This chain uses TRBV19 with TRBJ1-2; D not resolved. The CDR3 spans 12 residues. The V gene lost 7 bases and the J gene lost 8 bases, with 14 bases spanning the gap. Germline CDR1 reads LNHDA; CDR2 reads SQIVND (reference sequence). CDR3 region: CASKNLGRGYTF. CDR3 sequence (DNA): TGTGCCAGTAAGAACTTAGGGAGAGGCTACACCTTC.

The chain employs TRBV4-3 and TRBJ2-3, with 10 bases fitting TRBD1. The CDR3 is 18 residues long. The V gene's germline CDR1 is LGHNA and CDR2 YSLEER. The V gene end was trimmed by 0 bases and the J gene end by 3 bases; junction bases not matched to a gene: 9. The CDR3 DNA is TGCGCCAGCAGCCAAGATCACCGAGACAGGGGGCAAACAGATACGCAGTATTTT. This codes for CASSQDHRDRGQTDTQYF.

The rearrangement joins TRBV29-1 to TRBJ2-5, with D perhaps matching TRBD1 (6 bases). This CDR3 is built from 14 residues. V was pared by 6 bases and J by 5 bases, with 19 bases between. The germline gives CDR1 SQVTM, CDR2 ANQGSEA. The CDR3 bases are TGCAGCGTGGAAAAACATGGGGGCTTTGAGACCCAGTACTTC. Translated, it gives CSVEKHGGFETQYF.

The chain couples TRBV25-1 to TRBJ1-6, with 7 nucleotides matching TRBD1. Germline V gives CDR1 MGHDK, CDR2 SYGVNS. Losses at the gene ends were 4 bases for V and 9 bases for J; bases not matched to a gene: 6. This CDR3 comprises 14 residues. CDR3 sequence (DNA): TGTGCCAGCAGTGCCAACAGGGGCGGTTCACCCCTCCACTTT. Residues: CASSANRGGSPLHF.

The CDR3 here is CASSREQNTEAFF. The CDR3 DNA is TGTGCCAGCTCCAGGGAACAGAACACTGAAGCTTTCTTT. V gene TRBV18 combines with J gene TRBJ1-1, with TRBD1 as a possible D gene (5 bases). Germline CDR1 is KGHSH and CDR2 is LQKENI. V shed 6 bases and J shed 1 base, with 9 bases lying between them. This CDR3 is built from 13 residues.

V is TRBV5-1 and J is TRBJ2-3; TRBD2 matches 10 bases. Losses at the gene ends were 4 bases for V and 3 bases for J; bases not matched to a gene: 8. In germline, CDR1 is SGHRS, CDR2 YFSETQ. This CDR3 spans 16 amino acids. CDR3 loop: CASSEERGGGTDTQYF. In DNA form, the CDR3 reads TGCGCCAGCAGCGAGGAGCGGGGGGGCGGGACAGATACGCAGTATTTT. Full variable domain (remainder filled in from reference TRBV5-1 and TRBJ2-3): KAGVTQTPRYLIKTRGQQVTLSCSPISGHRSVSWYQQTPGQGLQFLFEYFSETQRNKGNFPGRFSGRQFSNSRSEMNVSTLELGDSALYLCASSEERGGGTDTQYFGPGTRLTVL.

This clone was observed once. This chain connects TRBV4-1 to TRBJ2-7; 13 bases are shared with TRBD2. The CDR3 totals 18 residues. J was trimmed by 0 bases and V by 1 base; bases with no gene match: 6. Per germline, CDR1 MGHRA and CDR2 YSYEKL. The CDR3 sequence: CASSQGLGTSGDSYEQYF. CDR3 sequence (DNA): TGCGCCAGCAGCCAAGGTCTAGGGACTAGCGGGGACTCCTACGAGCAGTACTTC.

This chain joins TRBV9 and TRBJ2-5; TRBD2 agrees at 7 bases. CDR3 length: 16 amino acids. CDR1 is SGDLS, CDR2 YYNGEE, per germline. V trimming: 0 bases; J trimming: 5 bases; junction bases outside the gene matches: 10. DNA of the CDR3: TGTGCCAGCAGCGTAGGCGACGGGGGGACGGGGGAGACCCAGTACTTC. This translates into CASSVGDGGTGETQYF.

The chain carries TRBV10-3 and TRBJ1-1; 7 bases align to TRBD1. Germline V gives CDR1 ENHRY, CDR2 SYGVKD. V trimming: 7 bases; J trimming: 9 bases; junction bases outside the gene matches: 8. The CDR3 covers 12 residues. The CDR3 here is CAINESGQKAFF. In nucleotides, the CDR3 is TGTGCCATCAACGAATCGGGACAGAAAGCTTTCTTT.

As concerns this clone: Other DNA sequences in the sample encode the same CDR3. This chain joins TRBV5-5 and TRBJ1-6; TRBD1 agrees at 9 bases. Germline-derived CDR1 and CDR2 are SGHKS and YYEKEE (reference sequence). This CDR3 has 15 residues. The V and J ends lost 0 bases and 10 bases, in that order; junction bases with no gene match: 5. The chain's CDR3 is CASSLDATGGSPLHF. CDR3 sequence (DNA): TGTGCCAGCAGCTTGGATGCGACAGGGGGATCACCCCTCCACTTT.

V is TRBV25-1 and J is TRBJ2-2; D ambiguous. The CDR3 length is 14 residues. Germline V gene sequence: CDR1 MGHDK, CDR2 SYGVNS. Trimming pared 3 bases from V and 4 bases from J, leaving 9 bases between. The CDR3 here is CASSDGQATGELFF. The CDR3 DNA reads TGTGCCAGCAGTGATGGTCAGGCCACCGGGGAGCTGTTTTTT.